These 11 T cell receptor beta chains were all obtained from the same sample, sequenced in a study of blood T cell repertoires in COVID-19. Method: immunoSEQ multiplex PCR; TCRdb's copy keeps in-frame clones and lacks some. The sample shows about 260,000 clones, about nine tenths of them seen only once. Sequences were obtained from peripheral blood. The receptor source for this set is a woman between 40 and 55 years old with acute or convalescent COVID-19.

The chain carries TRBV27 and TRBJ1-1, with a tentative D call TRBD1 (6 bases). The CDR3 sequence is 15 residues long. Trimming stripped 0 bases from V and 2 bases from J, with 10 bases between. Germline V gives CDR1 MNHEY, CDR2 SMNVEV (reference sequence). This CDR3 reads CASSLSGQPNTEAFF. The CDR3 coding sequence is TGTGCCAGCAGTTTATCAGGACAGCCCAACACTGAAGCTTTCTTT.

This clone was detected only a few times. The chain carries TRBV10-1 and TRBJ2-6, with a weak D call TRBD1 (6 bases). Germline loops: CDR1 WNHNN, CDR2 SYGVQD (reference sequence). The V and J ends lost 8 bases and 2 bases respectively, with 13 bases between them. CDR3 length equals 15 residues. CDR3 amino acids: CASGGLVAGANVLTF. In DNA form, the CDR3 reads TGCGCCAGCGGGGGCCTGGTGGCTGGGGCCAACGTCCTGACTTTC.

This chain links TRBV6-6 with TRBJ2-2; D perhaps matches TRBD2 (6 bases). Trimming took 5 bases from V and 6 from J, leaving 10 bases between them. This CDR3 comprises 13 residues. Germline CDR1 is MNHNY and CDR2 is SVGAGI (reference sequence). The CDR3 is CASSLGGAGELFF. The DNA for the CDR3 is TGTGCCAGCAGTCTCGGCGGGGCCGGGGAGCTGTTTTTT.

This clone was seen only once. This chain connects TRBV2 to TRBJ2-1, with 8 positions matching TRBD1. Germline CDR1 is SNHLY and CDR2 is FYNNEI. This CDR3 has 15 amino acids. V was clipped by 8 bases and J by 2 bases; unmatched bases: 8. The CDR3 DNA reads TGTGCCAGCGGGGTAGACAGGGGTCCCTACAATGAGCAGTTCTTC. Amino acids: CASGVDRGPYNEQFF.

CDR3 amino acids: CASSPPDTSLEDTEAFF. The CDR3 region has the DNA TGTGCCAGCTCACCCCCGGACACCTCCCTCGAAGACACTGAAGCTTTCTTT. This chain uses TRBV18 with TRBJ1-1; D is possibly TRBD1 (5 bases). V was shortened by 3 bases and J by 3 bases, with 20 bases between the two germline ends. From germline, CDR1 is KGHSH and CDR2 LQKENI. This CDR3 is 17 amino acids long.

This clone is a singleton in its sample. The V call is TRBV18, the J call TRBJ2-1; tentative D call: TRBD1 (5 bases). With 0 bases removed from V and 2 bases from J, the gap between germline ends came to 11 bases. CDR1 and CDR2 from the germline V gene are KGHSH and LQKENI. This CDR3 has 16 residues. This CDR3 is CASSPPSQGPYNEQFF. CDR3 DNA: TGTGCCAGCTCACCACCGTCGCAGGGTCCCTACAATGAGCAGTTCTTC. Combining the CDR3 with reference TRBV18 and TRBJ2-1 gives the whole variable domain NAGVMQNPRHLVRRRGQEARLRCSPMKGHSHVYWYRQLPEEGLKFMVYLQKENIIDESGMPKERFSAEFPKEGPSILRIQQVVRGDSAAYFCASSPPSQGPYNEQFFGPGTRLTVL.

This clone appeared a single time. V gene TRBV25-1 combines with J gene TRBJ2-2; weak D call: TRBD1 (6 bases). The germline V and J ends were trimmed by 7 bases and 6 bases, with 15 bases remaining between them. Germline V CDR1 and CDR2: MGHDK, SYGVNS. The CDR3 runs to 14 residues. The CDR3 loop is CASNGHRAPGELFF. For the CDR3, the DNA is TGTGCCAGCAATGGTCACAGGGCCCCCGGGGAGCTGTTTTTT.

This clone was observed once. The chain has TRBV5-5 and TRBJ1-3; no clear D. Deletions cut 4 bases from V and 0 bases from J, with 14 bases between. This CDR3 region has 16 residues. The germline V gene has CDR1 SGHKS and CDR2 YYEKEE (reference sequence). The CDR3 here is CASSPLVASSGNTIYF. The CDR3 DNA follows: TGTGCCAGCAGCCCCCTTGTTGCGTCCTCTGGAAACACCATATATTTT.

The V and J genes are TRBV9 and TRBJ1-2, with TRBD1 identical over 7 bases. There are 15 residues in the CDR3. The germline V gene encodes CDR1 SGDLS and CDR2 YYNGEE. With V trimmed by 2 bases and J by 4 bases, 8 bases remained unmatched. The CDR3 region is CASSVSGTASYGYTF. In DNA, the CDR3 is TGTGCCAGCAGCGTGTCTGGGACAGCATCCTATGGCTACACCTTC.

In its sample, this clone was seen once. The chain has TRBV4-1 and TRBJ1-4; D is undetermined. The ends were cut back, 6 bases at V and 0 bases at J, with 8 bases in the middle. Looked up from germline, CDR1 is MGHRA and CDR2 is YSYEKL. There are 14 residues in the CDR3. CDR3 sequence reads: CASSQTATNEKLFF. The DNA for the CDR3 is TGCGCCAGCAGTCAGACTGCAACTAATGAAAAACTGTTTTTT.

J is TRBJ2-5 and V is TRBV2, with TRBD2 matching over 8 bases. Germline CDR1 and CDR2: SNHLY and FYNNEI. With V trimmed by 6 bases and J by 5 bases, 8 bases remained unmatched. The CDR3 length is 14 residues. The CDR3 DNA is TGTGCCAGCAGACCGAGCGGGGGAGGGGAGACCCAGTACTTC. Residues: CASRPSGGGETQYF.